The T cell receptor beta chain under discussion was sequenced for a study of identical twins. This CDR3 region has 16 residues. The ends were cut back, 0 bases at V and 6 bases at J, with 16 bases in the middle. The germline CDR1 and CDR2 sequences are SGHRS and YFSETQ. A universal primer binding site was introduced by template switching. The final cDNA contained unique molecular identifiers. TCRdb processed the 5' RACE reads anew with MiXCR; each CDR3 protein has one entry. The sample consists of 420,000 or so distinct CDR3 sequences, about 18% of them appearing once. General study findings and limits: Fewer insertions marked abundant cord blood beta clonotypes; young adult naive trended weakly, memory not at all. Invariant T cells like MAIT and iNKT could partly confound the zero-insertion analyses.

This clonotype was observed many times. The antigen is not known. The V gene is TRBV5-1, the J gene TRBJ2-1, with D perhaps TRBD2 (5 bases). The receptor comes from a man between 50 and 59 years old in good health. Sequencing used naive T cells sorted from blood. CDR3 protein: CASSLDRRALGNEQFF. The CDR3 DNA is TGCGCCAGCAGCTTGGATCGGCGGGCTTTGGGCAATGAGCAGTTCTTC.